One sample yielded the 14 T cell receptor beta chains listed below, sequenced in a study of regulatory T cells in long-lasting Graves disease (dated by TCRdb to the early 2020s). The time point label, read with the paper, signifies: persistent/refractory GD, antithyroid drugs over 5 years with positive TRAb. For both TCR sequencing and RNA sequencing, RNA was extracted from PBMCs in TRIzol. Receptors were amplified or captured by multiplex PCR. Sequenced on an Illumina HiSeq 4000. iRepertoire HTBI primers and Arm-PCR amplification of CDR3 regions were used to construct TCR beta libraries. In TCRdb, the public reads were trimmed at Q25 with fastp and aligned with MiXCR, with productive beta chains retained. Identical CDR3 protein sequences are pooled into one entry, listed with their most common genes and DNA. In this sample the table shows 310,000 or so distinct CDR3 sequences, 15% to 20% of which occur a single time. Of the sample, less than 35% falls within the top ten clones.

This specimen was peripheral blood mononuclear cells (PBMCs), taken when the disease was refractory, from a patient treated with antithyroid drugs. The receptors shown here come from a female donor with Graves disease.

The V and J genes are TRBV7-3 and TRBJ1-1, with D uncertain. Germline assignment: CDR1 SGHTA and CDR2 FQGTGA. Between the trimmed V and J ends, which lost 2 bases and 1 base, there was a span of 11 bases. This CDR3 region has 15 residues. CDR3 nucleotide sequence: TGTGCCAGCAGCTTAGCGGGCTCCCCGAACACTGAAGCTTTCTTT. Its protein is CASSLAGSPNTEAFF.

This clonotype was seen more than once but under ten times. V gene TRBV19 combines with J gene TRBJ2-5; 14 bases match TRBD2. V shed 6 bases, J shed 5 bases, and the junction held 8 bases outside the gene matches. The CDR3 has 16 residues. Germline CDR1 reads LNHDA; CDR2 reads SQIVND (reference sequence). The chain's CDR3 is CASRRLAGGPRETQYF. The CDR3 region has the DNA TGTGCCAGTAGGAGACTAGCGGGAGGGCCGCGGGAGACCCAGTACTTC.

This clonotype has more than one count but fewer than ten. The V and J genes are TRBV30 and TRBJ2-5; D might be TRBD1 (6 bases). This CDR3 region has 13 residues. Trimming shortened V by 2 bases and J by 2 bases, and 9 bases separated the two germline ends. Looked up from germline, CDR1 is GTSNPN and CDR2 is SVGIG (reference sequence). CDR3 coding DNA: TGTGCCTGGAGTATGGGGACACAAGAGACCCAGTACTTC. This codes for CAWSMGTQETQYF.

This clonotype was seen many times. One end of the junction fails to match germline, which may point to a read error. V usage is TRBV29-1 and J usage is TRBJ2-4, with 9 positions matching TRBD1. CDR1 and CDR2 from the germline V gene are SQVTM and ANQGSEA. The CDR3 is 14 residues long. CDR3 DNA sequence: TGCAGCGTAGAAGGGACAGGGCCCAAAAACATTCAGTACTTC. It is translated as CSVEGTGPKNIQYF.

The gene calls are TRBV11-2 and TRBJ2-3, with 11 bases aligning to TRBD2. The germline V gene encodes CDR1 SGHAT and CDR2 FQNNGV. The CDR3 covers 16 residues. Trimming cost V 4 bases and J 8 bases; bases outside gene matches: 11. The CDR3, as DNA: TGTGCCAGCAGCTCGGGGGTAGCGGGGGGGCGAGGTACGCAGTATTTT. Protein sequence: CASSSGVAGGRGTQYF.

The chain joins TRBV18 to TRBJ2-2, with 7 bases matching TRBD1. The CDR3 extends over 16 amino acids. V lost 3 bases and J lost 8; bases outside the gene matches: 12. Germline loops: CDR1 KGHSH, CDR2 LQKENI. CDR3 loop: CASSPRLGQTKGELFF. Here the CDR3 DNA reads TGTGCCAGCTCACCGCGCCTGGGACAGACTAAGGGGGAGCTGTTTTTT.

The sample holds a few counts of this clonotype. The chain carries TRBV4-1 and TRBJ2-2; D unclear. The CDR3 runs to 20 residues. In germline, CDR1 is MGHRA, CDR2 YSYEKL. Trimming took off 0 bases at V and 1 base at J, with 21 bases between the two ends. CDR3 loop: CASSQDRLGRPTLNTGELFF. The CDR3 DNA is TGCGCCAGCAGCCAAGATAGGCTCGGCAGACCCACCCTGAACACCGGGGAGCTGTTTTTT.

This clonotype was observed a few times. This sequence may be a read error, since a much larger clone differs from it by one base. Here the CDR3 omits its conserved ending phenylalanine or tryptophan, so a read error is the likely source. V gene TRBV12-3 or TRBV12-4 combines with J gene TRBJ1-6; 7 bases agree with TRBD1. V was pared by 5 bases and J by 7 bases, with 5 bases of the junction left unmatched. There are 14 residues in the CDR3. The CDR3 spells CASSLQGMNSPLHL. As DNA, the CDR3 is TGTGCCAGCAGTCTACAGGGGATGAATTCACCCCTCCACCTT.

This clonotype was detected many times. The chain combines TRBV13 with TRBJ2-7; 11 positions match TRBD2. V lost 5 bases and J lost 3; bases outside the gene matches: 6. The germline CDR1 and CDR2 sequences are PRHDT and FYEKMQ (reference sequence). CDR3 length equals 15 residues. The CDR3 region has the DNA TGTGCCAGCAGCAGAGGGACTAGCGGTGACTACGAGCAGTACTTC. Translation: CASSRGTSGDYEQYF.

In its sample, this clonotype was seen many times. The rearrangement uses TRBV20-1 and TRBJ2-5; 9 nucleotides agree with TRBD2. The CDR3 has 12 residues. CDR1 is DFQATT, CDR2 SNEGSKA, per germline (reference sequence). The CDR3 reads CTQRGARETQYF. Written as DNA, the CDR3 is TGCACCCAGCGGGGGGCTCGGGAGACCCAGTACTTC.

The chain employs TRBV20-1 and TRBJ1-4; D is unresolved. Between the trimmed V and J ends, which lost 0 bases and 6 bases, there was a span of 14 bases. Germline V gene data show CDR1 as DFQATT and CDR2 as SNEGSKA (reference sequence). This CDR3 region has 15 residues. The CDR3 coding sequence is TGCAGTGCTAGAGATGTAAACCCTACGGATGAAAAACTGTTTTTT. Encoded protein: CSARDVNPTDEKLFF.

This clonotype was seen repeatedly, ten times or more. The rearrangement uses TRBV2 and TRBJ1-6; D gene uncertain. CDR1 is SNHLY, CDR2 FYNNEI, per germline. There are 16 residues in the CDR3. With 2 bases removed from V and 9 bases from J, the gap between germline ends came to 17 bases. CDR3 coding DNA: TGTGCCAGCAGTGAAAGGGCCTGGAAGCGGGCTTCACCCCTCCACTTT. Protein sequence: CASSERAWKRASPLHF.

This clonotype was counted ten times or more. CDR3 protein: CASSPPQNIQYF. CDR3 sequence (DNA): TGTGCCAGCAGCCCCCCCCAAAACATTCAGTACTTC. The chain has TRBV11-2 and TRBJ2-4; D not certain. Trimming pared 5 bases from V and 5 bases from J, leaving 7 bases between. The CDR3 extends over 12 amino acids. The germline gives CDR1 SGHAT, CDR2 FQNNGV.

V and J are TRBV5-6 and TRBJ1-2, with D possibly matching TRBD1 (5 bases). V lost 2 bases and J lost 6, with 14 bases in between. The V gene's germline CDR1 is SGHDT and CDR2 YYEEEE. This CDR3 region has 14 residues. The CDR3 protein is CASSLALTDHGYTF. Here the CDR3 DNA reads TGTGCCAGCAGCTTAGCCTTGACAGACCATGGCTACACCTTC.